This T cell receptor beta chain came from a study of T cell responses to AZD1222 COVID-19 vaccine. The overall study: Timing groups of about 4 and about 12 weeks for second doses were pooled. Whole-study results and caveats: Baseline testing showed seropositivity in only a handful of AZD1222 recipients. When two AZD1222 doses had been given, Spike-specific TCR breadth and depth rose.

This CDR3 region has 16 residues. The V end lost 0 bases, the J end lost 0 bases, and 9 bases lay between the germline ends. The germline V gene encodes CDR1 SGDLS and CDR2 YYNGEE. For this clone: Its antigen is currently unknown.

Assay: immunoSEQ multiplex PCR; the TCRdb copy retains only in-frame clones and omits some. The repertoire includes over 85,000 clones, 80% to 90% of them detected once, and roughly 7.7% sits in the top ten. The gene calls are TRBV9 and TRBJ2-2; D unresolved. Sequenced material: peripheral blood, taken on day 0 of AZD1222 vaccination. The clonotype was recovered from an adult in good health. The CDR3 sequence is CASSVGFSANTGELFF. The CDR3 bases are TGTGCCAGCAGCGTAGGCTTCAGTGCGAACACCGGGGAGCTGTTTTTT.